A single sample gave rise to the 30 T cell receptor beta chains below, sequenced in a study of cytomegalovirus exposure and HLA in healthy donors. Researchers ran the PCR with 60 Vbeta and 13 Jbeta primers. The data were produced by immunoSEQ multiplex PCR, yet TCRdb's version contains in-frame clones alone and is incomplete. This sample carries about 200,000 clones, approximately 78% of them seen once, and the ten largest clones take 2.5% to 3%. Sequenced: PBMCs. Receptor source: a woman aged 40 to 50 in good health and CMV-seronegative.

For this clone: Its ends do not fully match the called genes, so a read error is possible. Other DNA variants within this sample encode the same CDR3. The CDR3 is CAISDGNSGRAGETQYF. The CDR3 DNA is TGTGCCATCAGTGATGGCAATAGCGGGAGGGCGGGGGAGACCCAATACTTC. The chain carries TRBV10-3 and TRBJ2-5, with 11 bases matching TRBD2. The germline gives CDR1 ENHRY, CDR2 SYGVKD. This CDR3 spans 17 amino acids.

As DNA, the CDR3 is TGTGCCAGCAGACCCCAGGGATCTAACTATGGCTACACCTTC. It yields the protein CASRPQGSNYGYTF. The V gene is TRBV27, the J gene TRBJ1-2; tentatively, D is TRBD1 (5 bases). The V and J ends lost 6 bases and 0 bases respectively, with 11 bases between them. Germline CDR1 is MNHEY and CDR2 is SMNVEV (reference sequence). CDR3 length equals 14 residues.

This clone was found once. The J gene is TRBJ1-4, the V gene TRBV10-3, with 10 bases matching TRBD1. V dropped 3 bases and J dropped 8; count of bases not matched to a gene: 12. This CDR3 is 17 amino acids long. Germline V gives CDR1 ENHRY, CDR2 SYGVKD. This CDR3 reads CAISDRIDGQGVEKLFF. In nucleotides, the CDR3 is TGTGCCATCAGTGACCGCATTGACGGACAGGGGGTCGAAAAACTGTTTTTT.

This rearrangement joins TRBV9 to TRBJ2-7; weak D call: TRBD1 (5 bases). V lost 3 bases and J 6 bases, leaving 13 bases between the germline ends. In germline, CDR1 is SGDLS, CDR2 YYNGEE. This CDR3 contains 13 residues. The CDR3, as DNA: TGTGCCAGCAGCGGCCCCAGGGTTGGCGAGCAGTACTTC. Protein sequence: CASSGPRVGEQYF.

This clone was seen more than once but under ten times. Germline is not matched at one junction end, which may reflect a read error. For the CDR3, the DNA is TGTGCCAGCACCTTGGGGGCCTTCCGGGACAGGGTAGGCGAGCAGTACTTC. Translated: CASTLGAFRDRVGEQYF. The V gene is TRBV5-5, the J gene TRBJ2-7, with 9 bases lining up with TRBD1. CDR1 is SGHKS, CDR2 YYEKEE, per germline (reference sequence). The CDR3 totals 17 residues.

The J gene is TRBJ2-7, the V gene TRBV29-1; 7 bases line up with TRBD1. The CDR3 length is 15 residues. Germline V gene data show CDR1 as SQVTM and CDR2 as ANQGSEA. The V gene end was trimmed by 1 base and the J gene end by 2 bases; junction bases not matched to a gene: 8. The CDR3 DNA reads TGCAGCGTTGAAGCCCGGGACAGCAGCCCCTACGAGCAGTACTTC. The encoded protein is CSVEARDSSPYEQYF.

The rearrangement links TRBV7-3 to TRBJ1-1; a possible D gene is TRBD1 (5 bases). The CDR3 is made up of 14 amino acids. CDR1 and CDR2 from the germline V gene are SGHTA and FQGTGA. The ends were cut back, 1 base at V and 1 base at J, with 7 bases in the middle. The chain's CDR3 is CASSLSGQNTEAFF. For the CDR3, the DNA is TGTGCCAGCAGCTTAAGCGGACAGAACACTGAAGCTTTCTTT. The full variable domain, its missing parts supplied by reference TRBV7-3 and TRBJ1-1, is GAGVSQTPSNKVTEKGKYVELRCDPISGHTALYWYRQSLGQGPEFLIYFQGTGAADDSGLPNDRFFAVRPEGSVSTLKIQRTERGDSAVYLCASSLSGQNTEAFFGQGTRLTVV.

The rearrangement links TRBV2 to TRBJ2-2; 11 bases fit TRBD1. With V trimmed by 6 bases and J by 3 bases, 3 bases remained unmatched. The CDR3 contains 15 residues. CDR1 and CDR2 (germline): SNHLY, FYNNEI. The CDR3 DNA reads as TGTGCCAGCAGGGGACAGGGGGGGGACACCGGGGAGCTGTTTTTT. Its protein is CASRGQGGDTGELFF.

This clone was counted between two and nine times. The rearrangement links TRBV6-6 to TRBJ2-7; 10 bases fit TRBD2. This CDR3 comprises 15 residues. The V segment lost 6 bases and the J segment 0 bases; nucleotides outside the gene matches: 5. CDR1 MNHNY and CDR2 SVGAGI come from the germline V gene (reference sequence). CDR3 in amino acids: CASRPGLAASYEQYF. Here the CDR3 DNA reads TGTGCCAGCAGACCAGGACTAGCGGCCTCCTACGAGCAGTACTTC.

The rearrangement joins TRBV2 to TRBJ1-5, with D perhaps matching TRBD1 (5 bases). The CDR3 length is 13 residues. The germline V and J ends were trimmed by 8 bases and 7 bases, with 15 bases remaining between them. CDR1 and CDR2 (germline): SNHLY, FYNNEI. CDR3 coding DNA: TGTGCCAGCTGTCCCGGGACTAGCCAGCCCCAGCATTTT. Protein product: CASCPGTSQPQHF.

This chain uses TRBV10-1 with TRBJ1-1; 7 nucleotides match TRBD1. Germline trimming cut 4 bases from V and 6 bases from J; bases unmatched to any gene: 5. CDR1 WNHNN and CDR2 SYGVQD come from the germline V gene (reference sequence). The CDR3 has 13 residues. This CDR3 is CASSVGTVAEAFF. Written as DNA, the CDR3 is TGCGCCAGCAGTGTAGGGACAGTAGCTGAAGCTTTCTTT.

The genes are TRBV9 and TRBJ2-7; 10 bases align to TRBD2. After removal of 3 bases from V and 6 bases from J, the junction contained 12 bases not matched to a gene. The CDR3 has 16 residues. Per the germline V gene, CDR1 is SGDLS and CDR2 is YYNGEE. The CDR3 is CASSAPGLAAYSEQYF. CDR3 in DNA: TGTGCCAGCAGCGCCCCCGGACTAGCGGCTTACTCCGAGCAGTACTTC.

V gene TRBV18 combines with J gene TRBJ2-1; 12 bases map to TRBD2. CDR1 is KGHSH, CDR2 LQKENI, per germline. Losses at the gene ends were 6 bases for V and 7 bases for J; bases not matched to a gene: 7. CDR3 size: 15 residues. The CDR3, as DNA: TGTGCCAGCTCCTCGGGACTAGCGGGCTCAAATGAGCAGTTCTTC. Encoded protein: CASSSGLAGSNEQFF.

The chain employs TRBV5-4 and TRBJ2-1; 15 bases map to TRBD2. The CDR3 has 17 amino acids. Germline-derived CDR1 and CDR2 are SGHNT and YYREEE (reference sequence). J gave up 6 bases and V 4 bases, and 8 bases lay outside the gene matches. The CDR3 bases are TGTGCCAGCAGCCCTTGGACTAGCGGGAGGGCCAGCAATGAGCAGTTCTTC. This codes for CASSPWTSGRASNEQFF.

The V call is TRBV15, the J call TRBJ1-2, with TRBD1 matching over 7 bases. Looked up from germline, CDR1 is LNHNV and CDR2 is YYDKDF (reference sequence). This CDR3 is built from 12 residues. J lost 8 bases, V lost 3 bases, and 3 bases had no gene match. The CDR3 here is CATSRDRRGYTF. CDR3 coding DNA: TGTGCCACCAGCAGGGACAGGCGGGGCTACACCTTC.

The chain joins TRBV27 to TRBJ1-2, with D perhaps matching TRBD1 (5 bases). The germline gives CDR1 MNHEY, CDR2 SMNVEV (reference sequence). V shed 4 bases and J shed 4 bases, with 16 bases lying between them. The CDR3 runs to 15 residues. The CDR3, as DNA: TGTGCCAGCAGTTCCCCTGGGGCTGGCGCCTATGGCTACACCTTC. Encoded protein: CASSSPGAGAYGYTF.

The genes are TRBV21-1 and TRBJ1-5; the D call of TRBD1 is as the table states it, not checked on the DNA. TRBV21-1 is a known pseudogene. The CDR3 loop spans 17 amino acids. For the CDR3, the DNA is TGTGCCAGCAGCTACCTAGGGGGCAGGGCGAGCAATCAGCCCCAGCATTTT. Its translation: CASSYLGGRASNQPQHF.

The V call is TRBV6-1, the J call TRBJ2-2; 7 bases map to TRBD1. The ends lost 6 bases at V and 1 base at J; junction bases unmatched: 5. CDR1 is MNHNS, CDR2 SASEGT, per germline. The CDR3 spans 15 residues. CDR3 DNA sequence: TGTGCCAGCAGCCCCGGGACAGTGAACACCGGGGAGCTGTTTTTT. Translated, it gives CASSPGTVNTGELFF.

The chain is built from TRBV5-4 and TRBJ2-2; D is perhaps TRBD2 (6 bases). The CDR3 covers 15 residues. With 2 bases removed from V and 0 bases from J, the gap between germline ends came to 8 bases. CDR1 is SGHNT, CDR2 YYREEE, per germline (reference sequence). DNA for the CDR3: TGTGCCAGCAGCTTCGGGGGTCCGAACACCGGGGAGCTGTTTTTT. This gives the protein CASSFGGPNTGELFF.

This chain uses TRBV28 with TRBJ1-2; D gene unclear. The length of the CDR3 is 10 residues. The ends were cut back, 5 bases at V and 5 bases at J, with 3 bases in the middle. CDR1 is MDHEN and CDR2 is SYDVKM in the germline V gene. The CDR3 loop is CASSRYGYTF. DNA for the CDR3: TGTGCCAGCAGTCGTTATGGCTACACCTTC.

The J gene is TRBJ2-7, the V gene TRBV30; D unclear. The V gene lost 2 bases and the J gene lost 4 bases, with 9 bases spanning the gap. Germline V gives CDR1 GTSNPN, CDR2 SVGIG (reference sequence). This CDR3 spans 12 amino acids. CDR3 sequence reads: CAWSSSGYEQYF. CDR3 coding DNA: TGTGCCTGGAGTAGTTCGGGTTACGAGCAGTACTTC.

The CDR3 here is CASSLVPTTGEGYTF. CDR3 bases: TGCGCCAGCAGCTTGGTCCCGACGACAGGGGAGGGCTACACCTTC. The V and J genes are TRBV5-1 and TRBJ1-2; 8 nucleotides agree with TRBD1. The CDR3 has 15 amino acids. The trim removed 0 bases at V and 8 bases at J, leaving 9 bases unmatched. Germline-derived CDR1 and CDR2 are SGHRS and YFSETQ.

This chain uses TRBV29-1 with TRBJ1-1; tentative D call: TRBD1 (6 bases). The V gene's germline CDR1 is SQVTM and CDR2 ANQGSEA. V lost 7 bases to trimming and J lost 9 bases, with 18 bases between them. This CDR3 is built from 12 residues. The CDR3 DNA reads as TGCAGCGCTGACAGGAACGGGGGACAAGCTTTCTTT. Its translation is CSADRNGGQAFF.

This clone was seen a single time. V gene TRBV19 combines with J gene TRBJ1-2; 9 bases agree with TRBD1. The CDR3 length is 15 residues. Germline V gene lookup returns CDR1 LNHDA and CDR2 SQIVND (reference sequence). Trimming at V came to 6 bases and at J to 8 bases, leaving 13 bases not matched to a gene. The CDR3 DNA follows: TGTGCCAGTAGGCCCCAGCCAGGGACAGGGCTCGGCTACACCTTC. Translated: CASRPQPGTGLGYTF.

The chain links TRBV11-1 to TRBJ2-1; D possibly corresponds to TRBD1 (6 bases). Per germline, CDR1 SGHAT and CDR2 FQDESV (reference sequence). This CDR3 is 16 amino acids long. The V end was cut by 1 base, the J end by 2 bases, with 12 bases between. The CDR3 reads CASSLGTGFAYNEQFF. DNA of the CDR3: TGTGCCAGCAGCTTAGGTACAGGGTTTGCCTACAATGAGCAGTTCTTC.

This clone has a single count. The rearrangement links TRBV7-2 to TRBJ1-2; 8 nucleotides line up with TRBD1. After removal of 5 bases from V and 8 bases from J, the junction contained 10 bases not matched to a gene. CDR3 size: 14 residues. From germline, CDR1 is SGHTA and CDR2 FQGNSA. The CDR3 bases are TGTGCCAGCAGCGCCGCGGACAGGGCGAGGGGCTACACCTTC. Protein: CASSAADRARGYTF.

The rearrangement links TRBV19 to TRBJ2-7, with TRBD1 matching 9 bases. This CDR3 is built from 12 residues. Germline trimming cut 10 bases from V and 2 bases from J; bases unmatched to any gene: 3. Germline CDR1 and CDR2: LNHDA and SQIVND (reference sequence). Here the CDR3 DNA reads TGTGCCACCAGGACAGGGGCCTACGAGCAGTACTTC. This encodes CATRTGAYEQYF. Full variable domain (outside the CDR3, taken from reference TRBV19 and TRBJ2-7): DGGITQSPKYLFRKEGQNVTLSCEQNLNHDAMYWYRQDPGQGLRLIYYSQIVNDFQKGDIAEGYSVSREKKESFPLTVTSAQKNPTAFYLCATRTGAYEQYFGPGTRLTVT.

The chain recombines TRBV30 with TRBJ1-5, with D unresolved. Germline CDR1 GTSNPN, CDR2 SVGIG (reference sequence). CDR3 size: 13 residues. Trimming removed 1 base at V and 7 bases at J, with 11 bases between. CDR3 sequence (DNA): TGTGCCTGGAGTGGCCGGGGTGAGCAGCCCCAGCATTTT. Translated, it gives CAWSGRGEQPQHF.

The chain recombines TRBV7-8 with TRBJ1-5; 7 positions agree with TRBD1. Looked up from germline, CDR1 is SGHVS and CDR2 is FQNEAQ. V lost 4 bases, J lost 0 bases, and 6 bases stayed unmatched. This CDR3 spans 16 amino acids. The CDR3: CASSSNNRGSNQPQHF. In DNA form, the CDR3 reads TGTGCCAGCAGCTCCAATAACAGGGGTAGCAATCAGCCCCAGCATTTT.

The chain employs TRBV11-2 and TRBJ2-3; D might be TRBD2 (5 bases). The CDR3 contains 16 residues. V was shortened by 0 bases and J by 6 bases, with 16 bases between the two germline ends. The germline V gene encodes CDR1 SGHAT and CDR2 FQNNGV. CDR3 bases: TGTGCCAGCAGCTTAGACAGGAGGAAAGCATGGGATACGCAGTATTTT. It encodes CASSLDRRKAWDTQYF. The full variable domain, in which reference TRBV11-2 and TRBJ2-3 provide the parts outside the CDR3, is EAGVAQSPRYKIIEKRQSVAFWCNPISGHATLYWYQQILGQGPKLLIQFQNNGVVDDSQLPKDRFSAERLKGVDSTLKIQPAKLEDSAVYLCASSLDRRKAWDTQYFGPGTRLTVL.